This is a list of T cell receptor beta chains from one sample in a study of cytomegalovirus exposure and HLA in healthy donors. The method was immunoSEQ multiplex PCR; TCRdb's version includes in-frame clones alone and lacks a portion of them. The table includes 75,000 to 100,000 clones, roughly two thirds detected once. Specimen: PBMCs. Receptors originate from a female donor in good health and CMV-seronegative. Each CDR3 is given with its conserved first and last residue. The listing skips clone size in some rows; elsewhere it reads once, few, many or a size class.

-	TRBV7-6	CASSSSSGGANEQFF
-	TRBV27	CASSRGLAGQETQYF
-	TRBV4-1	CASSQDTRALTTEIYEQYF
-	TRBV9	CASLVPSNNEQFF
-	TRBV7-9	CASSGGGDELADTQYF
-	TRBV10-1	CASSVNTGELFF
-	TRBV20-1	CSAATGQPQHF
-	TRBV10-1	CASSAGYNEQFF
-	TRBV5-3	CARSTSPGSDRYGYTF
-	TRBV7-9	CASSYGQDHEQFF
-	TRBV19	CASSIRDRAYEQYF
-	TRBV7-6	CASSVGASLETQYF
-	TRBV2	CASSPTGDTQYF
once	TRBV15	CATSRDPGAWGYTF
-	TRBV10-3	CAISDSYGYTF
-	TRBV5-4	CASSSEGGLGNEKLFF
-	TRBV6-1	CASSGLAEYNEQFF
-	TRBV9	CASSVGEGTGAFF
-	TRBV21-1	CASSKGEVGTGRHEQYF
few	TRBV4-1	CASSQAGQLNEKLFF
once	TRBV19	CASSIETGARGGYTF
once	TRBV7-2	CASSPTGTGELFF
-	TRBV4-1	CASSQDQRAGVEKLFF
-	TRBV2	CASSVGSLPGNTIYF
few	TRBV19	CASSIDSRSPLHF
few	TRBV4-1	CASSQLQVGLNAEAFF
-	TRBV6-1	CASSEGRRGRETQYF
once	TRBV18	CASSPPREGFWVNTEAFF
-	TRBV6-6	CASSSTGVDVETQYF
once	TRBV7-9	CVSSLGTGGFDGYTF
-	TRBV9	CASSVSWDSGGGYTF
-	TRBV29-1	CSVEVPGGRGETQYF
few	TRBV5-1	CASSSGLAGVNEQFF
-	TRBV7-2	CASSKTTSPYEQYF
few	TRBV5-1	CASSYGTGPTGELFF
-	TRBV5-6	CASSLGTGGPVETQYF
-	TRBV4-1	CASSQDASGGYEQYF
few	TRBV7-9	CASSPKRPSLHYGYTF
-	TRBV27	CASSPSGTTGSTDTQYF
-	TRBV6-1	CASTRGGTWAEAFF
few	TRBV5-1	CASSSGQGDEKLFF
-	TRBV7-9	CASSQGREGAEAFF
few	TRBV20-1	CSARVRGSAFF